This TCR beta chain was identified during a study of beta chain features in type 1 diabetes. Study results and caveats: Researchers caution that PCR might favor shorter templates, equally among patients and controls.

The sequenced template was cDNA made from the entire isolated RNA. The protocol was immunoSEQ multiplex PCR, while the TCRdb copy is restricted to in-frame clones and leaves out a portion. The table includes some 900,000 clones, 15% to 20% detected once. This clone was seen more than once but under ten times. The target antigen is unknown. Distinct nucleotide sequences in the sample also encode this CDR3. V was clipped by 2 bases and J by 3 bases, with 5 bases between them. This CDR3 contains 13 residues. In germline, CDR1 is SEHNR, CDR2 FQNEAQ (reference sequence). The sample comprised naive CD4+ T cells from blood. V gene TRBV7-9 combines with J gene TRBJ2-1; D is unclear. The sequence came from a woman aged 18-30 years in good health. The DNA of the CDR3 is TGTGCCAGCAGCTTAAGCAGCTACAATGAGCAGTTCTTC. This encodes CASSLSSYNEQFF. Using reference TRBV7-9 and TRBJ2-1 for the parts outside the CDR3, the full variable domain is DTGVSQNPRHKITKRGQNVTFRCDPISEHNRLYWYRQTLGQGPEFLTYFQNEAQLEKSRLLSDRFSAERPKGSFSTLEIQRTEQGDSAMYLCASSLSSYNEQFFGPGTRLTVL.